The entry below describes one T cell receptor beta chain. The entry originates in a study of cytomegalovirus exposure and HLA in healthy donors. V was trimmed by 5 bases and J by 5 bases, leaving 13 bases between them. The CDR3 spans 13 residues. Germline assignment: CDR1 SQVTM and CDR2 ANQGSEA. The PCR made use of 60 Vbeta and 13 Jbeta primers. The repertoire was sequenced with immunoSEQ multiplex PCR; TCRdb's copy has only in-frame clones and lacks some. Here the sample spans some 140,000 clones, about 80% being singletons. The J gene is TRBJ2-1, the V gene TRBV29-1, with D maybe TRBD2 (6 bases). This receptor was taken from a male donor in good health and CMV-seropositive. Sequencing was performed on PBMCs. The CDR3 sequence is CSVSYIADNEQFF. The DNA of the CDR3 is TGCAGCGTTTCCTATATAGCGGACAATGAGCAGTTCTTC.